A single sample is the source of the 3 T cell receptor beta chains below, sequenced in a study of OX40 agonist ivuxolimab in advanced cancers. Produced via immunoSEQ multiplex PCR; TCRdb's table is partial and in-frame only. The repertoire holds roughly 53,000 clones, with just under 85% as singletons. The input for sequencing was CD4+ or CD8+ T cells sorted from blood, taken in a trial of the OX40 agonist ivuxolimab. The receptors derive from an adult with an advanced solid tumor such as melanoma, head and neck, liver or kidney cancer.

The rearrangement uses TRBV7-9 and TRBJ2-7; 7 bases are a match to TRBD2. The V gene's germline CDR1 is SEHNR and CDR2 FQNEAQ (reference sequence). This CDR3 has 15 residues. The V gene end was trimmed by 6 bases and the J gene end by 2 bases; junction bases not matched to a gene: 10. The CDR3 bases are TGTGCCAGCAGTCAGGAGGCTAGCGGACCCTACGAGCAGTACTTC. Its translation is CASSQEASGPYEQYF. Based on the CDR3 plus reference TRBV7-9 and TRBJ2-7, the full variable domain is DTGVSQNPRHKITKRGQNVTFRCDPISEHNRLYWYRQTLGQGPEFLTYFQNEAQLEKSRLLSDRFSAERPKGSFSTLEIQRTEQGDSAMYLCASSQEASGPYEQYFGPGTRLTVT.

The chain recombines TRBV10-2 with TRBJ2-7, with 7 bases identical to TRBD1. The germline gives CDR1 WSHSY, CDR2 SAAADI. Losses at the gene ends were 7 bases for V and 3 bases for J; bases not matched to a gene: 15. The CDR3 loop spans 16 amino acids. The CDR3 here is CASKVRTGTVLYEQYF. The CDR3 DNA follows: TGCGCCAGCAAAGTACGAACCGGGACAGTACTCTACGAGCAGTACTTC.

The V and J genes are TRBV27 and TRBJ2-7; 8 bases are a match to TRBD2. J was trimmed by 4 bases and V by 3 bases; bases with no gene match: 8. Germline lookup yields CDR1 MNHEY and CDR2 SMNVEV (reference sequence). This CDR3 region has 15 residues. The CDR3 coding sequence is TGTGCCAGCAGTTTGGGTTTTGGACTAGCTTACGAGCAGTACTTC. This gives the protein CASSLGFGLAYEQYF.